This paragraph reports one T cell receptor (beta chain). The sample is drawn from a study of blood T cell repertoires in COVID-19. Profiled with immunoSEQ multiplex PCR; TCRdb holds only in-frame clones, not every one. Found here are some 150,000 clones, around 82% of them singletons; the top ten hold about 40%. Between the trimmed V and J ends, which lost 1 base and 3 bases, there was a span of 6 bases. Per germline, CDR1 SEHNR and CDR2 FQNEAQ (reference sequence). The CDR3 contains 13 residues. The source is a human donor in a cohort sampled during active COVID-19. Sequencing was done on a sample of peripheral blood. The rearrangement uses TRBV7-9 and TRBJ1-1; D may be TRBD1 (5 bases). The CDR3 loop reads CASSLEGDTEAFF. CDR3 coding DNA: TGTGCCAGCAGCTTAGAAGGGGACACTGAAGCTTTCTTT.